The present TCR beta chain was sequenced within a study of T-cell reconstitution after alpha-beta-depleted transplantation in children. This clonotype was seen at least ten times. What it binds is not known. This sample's TCRbeta library carried unique molecular identifier barcodes. MiXCR, run by TCRdb on the PCR reads, gives a single entry per CDR3 protein. The repertoire holds roughly 200,000 distinct CDR3 sequences, roughly 10% seen once, with approximately 28% in the top ten. Whole-study results and caveats: Expanded clones from the graft, numbering several hundred, reportedly supplied alpha-beta T cells about two months after transplant.

The CDR3 contains 14 residues. Germline assignment: CDR1 MNHEY and CDR2 SVGAGI. V gave up 3 bases and J gave up 4 bases, with 11 bases separating them. This clonotype was obtained from a child younger than two with acute myeloid leukemia, due to receive a stem cell transplant. This chain joins TRBV6-5 and TRBJ2-3, with D perhaps TRBD1 (5 bases). Sequencing was performed on PBMCs, taken before TCRalphabeta/CD19-depleted stem cell transplant. The CDR3 DNA reads TGTGCCAGCAGTTATGACAGCCACGCAGATACGCAGTATTTT. The encoded protein is CASSYDSHADTQYF.